The 19 T cell receptor beta chains presented below share a single source sample, sequenced in a study of blood T cell repertoires in COVID-19. Only in-frame clones appear in the TCRdb table, and some are missing; sequencing was by immunoSEQ multiplex PCR. The table has about 110,000 clones, 75% to 85% seen once; the top ten hold roughly 7.7%. Sequencing used peripheral blood. All receptors derive from a woman older than 75 with active or convalescent COVID-19.

This clone appeared a few times. CDR3 DNA sequence: TGCGCCAGCAGTGAGTCGCCGACTAGCACAGATACGCAGTATTTT. This translates into CASSESPTSTDTQYF. The chain links TRBV10-2 to TRBJ2-3; no firm D call. Germline assignment: CDR1 WSHSY and CDR2 SAAADI. The CDR3 totals 15 residues. V was clipped by 0 bases and J by 0 bases, with 7 bases between them.

V is TRBV11-2 and J is TRBJ1-4, with D tentatively TRBD1 (6 bases). Germline CDR1 and CDR2: SGHAT and FQNNGV. The CDR3 extends over 17 amino acids. V lost 6 bases to trimming and J lost 7 bases, with 24 bases between them. As DNA, the CDR3 is TGTGCCAGCAGACGAGGGGGGGGCTCGGCAATGATTGAAAAACTGTTTTTT. Amino acids: CASRRGGGSAMIEKLFF. The variable domain in full, with the rest retrieved from reference TRBV11-2 and TRBJ1-4, is EAGVAQSPRYKIIEKRQSVAFWCNPISGHATLYWYQQILGQGPKLLIQFQNNGVVDDSQLPKDRFSAERLKGVDSTLKIQPAKLEDSAVYLCASRRGGGSAMIEKLFFGSGTQLSVL.

The V gene is TRBV5-4, the J gene TRBJ2-2, with 13 bases aligning to TRBD2. Germline lookup yields CDR1 SGHNT and CDR2 YYREEE (reference sequence). The V segment lost 2 bases and the J segment 5 bases; nucleotides outside the gene matches: 3. This CDR3 region has 16 residues. DNA for the CDR3: TGTGCCAGCAGCTTCGGACTAGCGGGAGATACCGGGGAGCTGTTTTTT. Amino acids: CASSFGLAGDTGELFF.

The V gene is TRBV28, the J gene TRBJ1-2, with D possibly being TRBD1 (5 bases). Trimming pared 2 bases from V and 3 bases from J, leaving 7 bases between. Germline CDR1 and CDR2: MDHEN and SYDVKM. The CDR3 spans 13 residues. CDR3 residues: CASSLGADYGYTF. The DNA for the CDR3 is TGTGCCAGCAGTTTAGGGGCAGACTATGGCTACACCTTC.

This clone was recorded once. This rearrangement joins TRBV3-1 (or the pseudogene TRBV3-2) to TRBJ2-2, with D possibly being TRBD2 (6 bases). CDR3 length: 16 amino acids. CDR1 LGHDT and CDR2 YNNKEL come from the germline V gene (reference sequence). V dropped 4 bases and J dropped 6 bases, with 18 bases sitting between them. The CDR3 nucleotides are TGTGCCAGCAGCCTCGCCCCAGGCACTAGCTCCGGGGAGCTGTTTTTT. Translated: CASSLAPGTSSGELFF.

V is TRBV19 and J is TRBJ2-7, with 9 bases lining up with TRBD1. V lost 5 bases to trimming and J lost 4 bases; unmatched junction nucleotides: 9. This CDR3 contains 15 residues. Germline loops: CDR1 LNHDA, CDR2 SQIVND (reference sequence). The CDR3 sequence: CASSAQTGGGYEQYF. For the CDR3, the DNA is TGTGCCAGTAGTGCACAGACAGGGGGTGGTTACGAGCAGTACTTC.

This clone came up a few times. The DNA of the CDR3 is TGTGCCAGCAGCCAAGGGGCTTACAGGGGAAGGGATGGCTACACCTTC. This sequence encodes CASSQGAYRGRDGYTF. The chain has TRBV3-1 (or the pseudogene TRBV3-2) and TRBJ1-2; 7 nucleotides agree with TRBD1. CDR3 size: 16 residues. CDR1 and CDR2 (germline): LGHDT, YNNKEL (reference sequence). Losses at the gene ends were 1 base for V and 6 bases for J; bases not matched to a gene: 11.

The rearrangement joins TRBV10-3 to TRBJ1-2; D is possibly TRBD1 (5 bases). CDR1 and CDR2 from the germline V gene are ENHRY and SYGVKD. Trimming left V 7 bases short and J 3 bases short, with 12 bases between. This CDR3 contains 13 residues. Here the CDR3 reads CAIKEGLDYGYTF. In nucleotides, the CDR3 is TGTGCCATCAAGGAGGGGCTAGACTATGGCTACACCTTC.

This sequence joins TRBV7-9 and TRBJ2-1; TRBD1 agrees at 9 bases. Trimming removed 7 bases from V and 4 bases from J; junction bases left unmatched: 11. This CDR3 comprises 16 residues. CDR1 is SEHNR, CDR2 FQNEAQ, per germline (reference sequence). CDR3 coding DNA: TGTGCCAGCACCGCCGGGGGACAGGGACTTTACAATGAGCAGTTCTTC. It yields the protein CASTAGGQGLYNEQFF.

The chain is built from TRBV5-1 and TRBJ2-7; 9 bases are shared with TRBD1. There are 16 residues in the CDR3. V lost 2 bases, J lost 5 bases, and 11 bases stayed unmatched. In germline, CDR1 is SGHRS, CDR2 YFSETQ. CDR3 in DNA: TGCGCCAGCAGCTTACAGGGGGCGGAGGCTCTGAACGAGCAGTACTTC. Its protein is CASSLQGAEALNEQYF.

The rearrangement uses TRBV18 and TRBJ2-5, with a weak D call TRBD2 (5 bases). Trimming shortened V by 2 bases and J by 2 bases, and 9 bases separated the two germline ends. This CDR3 is built from 14 residues. CDR1 is KGHSH, CDR2 LQKENI, per germline. The CDR3 protein is CASSPMSGQETQYF. DNA of the CDR3: TGTGCCAGCTCACCAATGTCGGGGCAAGAGACCCAGTACTTC.

This clone was seen just once. V gene TRBV18 combines with J gene TRBJ2-2; TRBD1 is a possible D gene (5 bases). Germline V gene lookup returns CDR1 KGHSH and CDR2 LQKENI. The CDR3 is 16 residues long. Trimming took 3 bases from V and 3 from J, leaving 14 bases between them. The CDR3 loop reads CASSPRRQLDTGELFF. The DNA for the CDR3 is TGTGCCAGCTCACCTAGGAGACAGCTAGACACCGGGGAGCTGTTTTTT.

The chain employs TRBV28 and TRBJ2-1, with TRBD1 matching 7 bases. The CDR3 has 13 amino acids. Germline values: CDR1 MDHEN, CDR2 SYDVKM. V dropped 5 bases and J dropped 14; count of bases not matched to a gene: 12. CDR3 DNA sequence: TGTGCCAGCAGTCTGCCGCCTGACAGGGAGAAGTTCTTC. As protein: CASSLPPDREKFF.

The chain employs TRBV6-6 and TRBJ2-7; 9 bases are a match to TRBD2. Trimming cost V 6 bases and J 0 bases; bases outside gene matches: 6. CDR3 length equals 15 residues. Germline assignment: CDR1 MNHNY and CDR2 SVGAGI (reference sequence). CDR3 amino acids: CASSPLSGSSYEQYF. The CDR3 coding sequence is TGTGCCAGCAGCCCCCTTAGCGGGAGCTCCTACGAGCAGTACTTC.

The chain has TRBV6-4 and TRBJ1-2; 10 positions agree with TRBD1. The trim removed 4 bases at V and 8 bases at J, leaving 4 bases unmatched. The V gene's germline CDR1 is MRHNA and CDR2 SNTAGT. CDR3 length: 13 amino acids. The CDR3 DNA is TGTGCCAGCAGTGGGGGACAGGGGAGAGGCTACACCTTC. This gives the protein CASSGGQGRGYTF.

This clone was seen once. This chain joins TRBV9 and TRBJ1-1; D is ambiguous. The ends were cut back, 0 bases at V and 1 base at J, with 7 bases in the middle. The germline gives CDR1 SGDLS, CDR2 YYNGEE. CDR3 length: 14 amino acids. The CDR3 coding sequence is TGTGCCAGCAGCGTAGGTAACTCGAACACTGAAGCTTTCTTT. The encoded protein is CASSVGNSNTEAFF. Variable domain in full (rest from reference TRBV9 and TRBJ1-1): DSGVTQTPKHLITATGQRVTLRCSPRSGDLSVYWYQQSLDQGLQFLIQYYNGEERAKGNILERFSAQQFPDLHSELNLSSLELGDSALYFCASSVGNSNTEAFFGQGTRLTVV.

This clone was observed a handful of times. This rearrangement joins TRBV6-5 to TRBJ1-5, with D possibly being TRBD1 (6 bases). Deletions cut 7 bases from V and 4 bases from J, with 11 bases between. CDR1 is MNHEY and CDR2 is SVGAGI in the germline V gene. This CDR3 is 13 amino acids long. This CDR3 is CASMLTGNQPQHF. The CDR3 coding sequence is TGTGCCAGCATGCTTACAGGGAATCAGCCCCAGCATTTT.

The V and J genes are TRBV5-1 and TRBJ2-1; 9 nucleotides agree with TRBD1. This CDR3 has 14 residues. Germline V gene lookup returns CDR1 SGHRS and CDR2 YFSETQ. V was clipped by 4 bases and J by 9 bases; unmatched bases: 8. The DNA for the CDR3 is TGCGCCAGCAGCCCGGGGGACAGGGCGAGTGAGCAGTTCTTC. It is translated as CASSPGDRASEQFF.

The J gene is TRBJ1-1, the V gene TRBV7-8, with D tentatively TRBD1 (6 bases). Germline CDR1 reads SGHVS; CDR2 reads FQNEAQ. V lost 1 base to trimming and J lost 0 bases, with 9 bases between them. The CDR3 covers 15 residues. The CDR3, as DNA: TGTGCCAGCAGCTTAGAACCAGGGGTGAACACTGAAGCTTTCTTT. This translates into CASSLEPGVNTEAFF. Drawing the rest from reference TRBV7-8 and TRBJ1-1, the complete variable domain is GAGVSQSPRYKVAKRGQDVALRCDPISGHVSLFWYQQALGQGPEFLTYFQNEAQLDKSGLPSDRFFAERPEGSVSTLKIQRTQQEDSAVYLCASSLEPGVNTEAFFGQGTRLTVV.